This passage covers 27 T cell receptor beta chains from one sample sequenced in a study of beta chain features in type 1 diabetes. As every portion of the isolated RNA was reverse transcribed, the sequencing read expressed TCRB transcripts. Libraries were prepared by immunoSEQ multiplex PCR; TCRdb keeps only in-frame clonotypes and omits some of them. The data show 900,000 or so clones, 15% to 20% seen once. The sequenced sample consisted of naive CD4+ T cells from blood. These receptors came from a young woman in good health.

This clone was picked up a small number of times. The rearrangement uses TRBV9 and TRBJ2-2; D remains ambiguous. Germline CDR1 is SGDLS and CDR2 is YYNGEE. The germline V and J ends were trimmed by 0 bases and 5 bases, with 5 bases remaining between them. The CDR3 runs to 13 residues. The DNA for the CDR3 is TGTGCCAGCAGCGTAGCCCCTACCGGGGAGCTGTTTTTT. Residues: CASSVAPTGELFF.

This clone was seen more than once but under ten times. The V gene is TRBV4-3, the J gene TRBJ2-4; TRBD2 is a possible D gene (5 bases). V dropped 0 bases and J dropped 2 bases, with 17 bases sitting between them. Looked up from germline, CDR1 is LGHNA and CDR2 is YSLEER. CDR3 length: 18 amino acids. The CDR3 nucleotides are TGCGCCAGCAGCCAAGATACCCCCGGGATTGGGTCCAAAAACATTCAGTACTTC. Translation gives CASSQDTPGIGSKNIQYF.

A remark on this clone: This sample includes further DNA sequences coding for the same CDR3. The chain uses TRBV18 and TRBJ1-1, with D maybe TRBD1 (5 bases). CDR1 and CDR2 (germline): KGHSH, LQKENI. The CDR3 length is 14 residues. Trimming took 3 bases from V and 2 from J, leaving 10 bases between them. The CDR3 bases are TGTGCCAGCTCACCCAACACAGGAAACACTGAAGCTTTCTTT. As protein: CASSPNTGNTEAFF.

The rearrangement uses TRBV5-4 and TRBJ2-2; D is unresolved. V lost 0 bases, J lost 6 bases, and 9 bases lay in between. The CDR3 loop spans 14 amino acids. Germline V gives CDR1 SGHNT, CDR2 YYREEE (reference sequence). CDR3 bases: TGTGCCAGCAGCTTGGTTGCAAGCTCCGGGGAGCTGTTTTTT. This translates into CASSLVASSGELFF.

This clone has just a few counts. J is TRBJ2-1 and V is TRBV4-3; 12 bases map to TRBD2. The CDR3 has 15 residues. In germline, CDR1 is LGHNA, CDR2 YSLEER. V shed 1 base, J shed 8 bases, and the junction held 3 bases outside the gene matches. CDR3: CASSQGGLAGHEQFF. The CDR3, as DNA: TGCGCCAGCAGCCAAGGGGGACTAGCGGGCCATGAGCAGTTCTTC.

This clone occurred a few times. Other DNA variants within this sample encode the same CDR3. J is TRBJ1-2 and V is TRBV28, with D unresolved. CDR1 is MDHEN and CDR2 is SYDVKM in the germline V gene. With 6 bases removed from V and 4 bases from J, the gap between germline ends came to 6 bases. This CDR3 has 11 amino acids. CDR3 amino acids: CASSSGYGYTF. In nucleotides, the CDR3 is TGTGCCAGCAGCTCAGGCTATGGCTACACCTTC.

This clone has only a few counts. J is TRBJ2-1 and V is TRBV5-4; 7 bases line up with TRBD1. V was clipped by 2 bases and J by 14 bases; unmatched bases: 7. The CDR3 spans 12 residues. Germline loops: CDR1 SGHNT, CDR2 YYREEE (reference sequence). In DNA form, the CDR3 reads TGTGCCAGCAGCTTCGACAGGGACGGAAAGTTCTTC. Translating gives CASSFDRDGKFF.

The table lists this clone with a few counts. The rearrangement uses TRBV15 and TRBJ2-2; tentatively, D is TRBD2 (5 bases). CDR3 length equals 14 residues. V shed 5 bases and J shed 6 bases, with 13 bases lying between them. Germline assignment: CDR1 LNHNV and CDR2 YYDKDF (reference sequence). CDR3 sequence reads: CATSPGGASGELFF. CDR3 nucleotide sequence: TGTGCCACCAGCCCCGGAGGAGCCTCCGGGGAGCTGTTTTTT. Full variable domain (remainder filled in from reference TRBV15 and TRBJ2-2): DAMVIQNPRYQVTQFGKPVTLSCSQTLNHNVMYWYQQKSSQAPKLLFHYYDKDFNNEADTPDNFQSRRPNTSFCFLDIRSPGLGDTAMYLCATSPGGASGELFFGEGSRLTVL.

The J gene is TRBJ2-7, the V gene TRBV10-3; D is possibly TRBD1 or TRBD2 (5 bases each). Looked up from germline, CDR1 is ENHRY and CDR2 is SYGVKD. Trimming took off 10 bases at V and 3 bases at J, with 19 bases between the two ends. This CDR3 spans 14 amino acids. CDR3 in DNA: TGTGCCACCGGAGCTGGGACGGGAAACTACGAGCAGTACTTC. This sequence encodes CATGAGTGNYEQYF.

The rearrangement links TRBV6-4 to TRBJ1-2, with 8 bases fitting TRBD1. With V trimmed by 2 bases and J by 2 bases, 4 bases remained unmatched. Germline values: CDR1 MRHNA, CDR2 SNTAGT. This CDR3 has 15 residues. CDR3 sequence reads: CASSDPGTGNYGYTF. The CDR3 region has the DNA TGTGCCAGCAGTGACCCGGGGACAGGCAACTATGGCTACACCTTC.

The rearrangement links TRBV2 to TRBJ1-1, with D possibly matching TRBD1 (5 bases). With 7 bases removed from V and 7 bases from J, the gap between germline ends came to 22 bases. Germline assignment: CDR1 SNHLY and CDR2 FYNNEI. The CDR3 totals 15 residues. The CDR3 nucleotides are TGTGCCAGCACTAACCCTTTAAGGCGTCAGGGTGAAGCTTTCTTT. The encoded protein is CASTNPLRRQGEAFF.

This chain connects TRBV10-3 to TRBJ2-7; D possibly matches TRBD1 or TRBD2 (5 bases each). Germline V CDR1 and CDR2: ENHRY, SYGVKD. The V end lost 5 bases, the J end lost 1 base, and 12 bases lay between the germline ends. The CDR3 length is 14 residues. CDR3 loop: CAISPRDPSYEQYF. The CDR3 DNA reads as TGTGCCATCAGTCCCCGGGACCCGTCCTACGAGCAGTACTTC.

This rearrangement joins TRBV9 to TRBJ2-7; a weak D match, TRBD2 (7 bases). The V and J ends lost 3 bases and 2 bases respectively, with 15 bases between them. CDR1 and CDR2 (germline): SGDLS, YYNGEE. The CDR3 contains 15 residues. The CDR3 DNA is TGTGCCAGCAGCGAAACAGGGACTAAAACCTACGAGCAGTACTTC. This translates into CASSETGTKTYEQYF.

This clone was observed a handful of times. The rearrangement joins TRBV5-5 to TRBJ1-4; weak D call: TRBD1 (5 bases). This CDR3 region has 15 residues. Germline V lookup: CDR1 SGHKS, CDR2 YYEKEE (reference sequence). V lost 3 bases, J lost 7 bases, and 16 bases lay in between. The CDR3 reads CASSYLWGSGEKLFF. The CDR3, as DNA: TGTGCCAGCAGCTACCTGTGGGGGTCGGGTGAAAAACTGTTTTTT.

The chain joins TRBV27 to TRBJ2-7; D perhaps matches TRBD2 (6 bases). The CDR3 spans 16 residues. With 0 bases removed from V and 1 base from J, the gap between germline ends came to 13 bases. Germline V gene lookup returns CDR1 MNHEY and CDR2 SMNVEV (reference sequence). The CDR3 region is CASSLSLRELSYEQYF. The CDR3, as DNA: TGTGCCAGCAGTTTATCGTTACGGGAGTTATCCTACGAGCAGTACTTC.

J is TRBJ2-6 and V is TRBV7-8; 8 bases are shared with TRBD2. Germline assignment: CDR1 SGHVS and CDR2 FQNEAQ. The CDR3 is made up of 16 amino acids. CDR3 region: CGAGGYAPSGANVLTF. The CDR3 DNA reads as TGTGGGGCGGGGGGCTATGCCCCCTCTGGGGCCAACGTCCTGACTTTC. Looking up the rest from reference TRBV7-8 and TRBJ2-6 gives the full variable domain: GAGVSQSPRYKVAKRGQDVALRCDPISGHVSLFWYQQALGQGPEFLTYFQNEAQLDKSGLPSDRFFAERPEGSVSTLKIQRTQQEDSAVYLCGAGGYAPSGANVLTFGAGSRLTVL.

The chain couples TRBV9 to TRBJ1-1, with D unclear. CDR1 and CDR2 (germline): SGDLS, YYNGEE. The CDR3 length is 13 residues. V lost 3 bases, J lost 4 bases, and 10 bases lay in between. CDR3 region: CASSADRGTEAFF. For the CDR3, the DNA is TGTGCCAGCAGCGCAGACCGTGGCACTGAAGCTTTCTTT.

This clone was seen a few times. The chain joins TRBV7-3 to TRBJ2-6; possibly TRBD1 or TRBD2 for D (6 bases each). The CDR3 spans 16 residues. V lost 6 bases, J lost 4 bases, and 16 bases lay in between. CDR1 is SGHTA and CDR2 is FQGTGA in the germline V gene. In DNA form, the CDR3 reads TGTGCCAGCAGTCTACCGGGGGCGCAGGGGGCCAACGTCCTGACTTTC. As protein: CASSLPGAQGANVLTF.

This clone has only a few counts. The chain uses TRBV18 and TRBJ2-7, with D unclear. Germline V CDR1 and CDR2: KGHSH, LQKENI. V was pared by 8 bases and J by 0 bases, with 8 bases between. This CDR3 is built from 12 residues. CDR3 DNA: TGTGCCAGCGCAACAGTCTCCTACGAGCAGTACTTC. It translates to CASATVSYEQYF.

The chain recombines TRBV5-4 with TRBJ2-5; 7 bases align to TRBD1. The germline gives CDR1 SGHNT, CDR2 YYREEE (reference sequence). CDR3 length equals 13 residues. V was pared by 4 bases and J by 3 bases, with 3 bases of the junction left unmatched. CDR3 in amino acids: CASSRDSEETQYF. The DNA for the CDR3 is TGTGCCAGCAGCCGGGACAGCGAAGAGACCCAGTACTTC.

The rearrangement uses TRBV19 and TRBJ2-3; TRBD2 agrees at 9 bases. Germline CDR1 LNHDA, CDR2 SQIVND (reference sequence). This CDR3 spans 17 amino acids. V shed 5 bases, J shed 2 bases, and the junction held 11 bases outside the gene matches. The CDR3 DNA reads as TGTGCCAGTAGTGCGGCGGGAGGGAGGCTAATCACAGATACGCAGTATTTT. Translation gives CASSAAGGRLITDTQYF.

This clone occurred a few times. The chain joins TRBV7-3 to TRBJ2-1; 13 bases fit TRBD2. CDR3 size: 17 residues. Trimming removed 4 bases from V and 5 bases from J; junction bases left unmatched: 8. Germline V gene lookup returns CDR1 SGHTA and CDR2 FQGTGA. CDR3 sequence reads: CASSWTSGSGGHNEQFF. The CDR3 DNA reads as TGTGCCAGCAGCTGGACTAGCGGGAGTGGAGGTCACAATGAGCAGTTCTTC.

This clone was observed a handful of times. The chain recombines TRBV5-1 with TRBJ2-2; D unclear. The CDR3 is 13 amino acids. Between the trimmed V and J ends, which lost 7 bases and 5 bases, there was a span of 12 bases. Per germline, CDR1 SGHRS and CDR2 YFSETQ. Here the CDR3 reads CASFFGPTGELFF. The CDR3 DNA reads TGCGCCAGCTTCTTTGGGCCGACCGGGGAGCTGTTTTTT.

This clone showed up just a few times. The V call is TRBV10-3, the J call TRBJ2-3; D is ambiguous. The germline gives CDR1 ENHRY, CDR2 SYGVKD. Trimming took 10 bases from V and 6 from J, leaving 17 bases between them. The CDR3 sequence is 13 residues long. CDR3 in DNA: TGTGCCACCCGGGCCCCGGGTGAGGATACGCAGTATTTT. It yields the protein CATRAPGEDTQYF.

This clone came up a few times. This chain links TRBV27 with TRBJ2-6; D not resolved. Trimming left V 5 bases short and J 1 base short, with 6 bases between. This CDR3 contains 14 residues. CDR1 and CDR2 from the germline V gene are MNHEY and SMNVEV (reference sequence). The CDR3 sequence: CASSLGSGANVLTF. The DNA for the CDR3 is TGTGCCAGCAGTCTTGGTTCTGGGGCCAACGTCCTGACTTTC.

A few counts support this clone. The chain couples TRBV20-1 to TRBJ1-2; D is undetermined. The V end lost 4 bases, the J end lost 5 bases, and 8 bases lay between the germline ends. CDR1 and CDR2 from the germline V gene are DFQATT and SNEGSKA (reference sequence). The CDR3 loop spans 11 amino acids. The CDR3 coding sequence is TGCAGTGCTACGACCCGTTATGGCTACACCTTC. It encodes CSATTRYGYTF.

Remarks on this clone: The junction departs from the called germline gene at one end, perhaps through a read error. The chain uses TRBV14 and TRBJ2-2; a weak D match, TRBD2 (5 bases). The CDR3 spans 15 residues. Germline values: CDR1 SGHDN, CDR2 FVKESK. CDR3 in DNA: TGTGCCAGCGGCCAAGATTTGCGGGACACCGGGGAGCTGTTTTTT. Its protein is CASGQDLRDTGELFF. Combining the CDR3 with reference TRBV14 and TRBJ2-2 gives the whole variable domain EAGVTQFPSHSVIEKGQTVTLRCDPISGHDNLYWYRRVMGKEIKFLLHFVKESKQDESGMPNNRFLAERTGGTYSTLKVQPAELEDSGVYFCASGQDLRDTGELFFGEGSRLTVL.